The clone carrying this TCR beta chain was seen a handful of times. MiXCR, run by TCRdb on the RT-PCR reads, gives a single entry per CDR3 protein. The sample lists about 210,000 distinct CDR3 sequences, less than 50% seen once, with about 9.9% in the top ten. This record belongs to a study of patients and donors after allogeneic stem cell transplantation. Germline V gene sequence: CDR1 MNHNY, CDR2 SVGAGI (reference sequence). This CDR3 region has 17 residues. V lost 2 bases, J lost 1 base, and 6 bases stayed unmatched. The material sequenced was blood, either unsorted or a sorted T cell fraction (not recorded which). This clonotype was sampled from a human donor who was either an allogeneic HSCT recipient or a stem cell or donor lymphocyte infusion donor (not recorded which). It is not recorded whose cells these are; they may come from a transplant donor. The chain employs TRBV6-6 and TRBJ2-3, with 10 bases lining up with TRBD1. The CDR3 DNA reads TGTGCCAGCAGTTACACCCCGGACAGGGGGGGCACAGATACGCAGTATTTT. This translates into CASSYTPDRGGTDTQYF.